Reported below is one TCR beta chain. Its antigen is as yet unknown. Described time point: pretreatment peripheral blood. The record originates from a study of PD-L1 blockade in urothelial cancer. The overall study: Patients began atezolizumab, 1,200 mg intravenously every 3 weeks, at some point between 2012 and 2014. Of roughly 31 patients, almost 26 were males with bladder-origin urothelial cancer. Study-wide results and caveats: Where pretreatment blood TCR clonality fell below the median, better survival was predicted.

The CDR3 covers 13 residues. V dropped 3 bases and J dropped 4 bases, with 10 bases sitting between them. Germline V gene data show CDR1 as SEHNR and CDR2 as FQNEAQ (reference sequence). Clones were sequenced by immunoSEQ multiplex PCR, and TCRdb holds only the in-frame ones, with some missing. The data show under 95,000 clones, about 83% seen once. V gene TRBV7-9 combines with J gene TRBJ2-7; D may be TRBD2 (6 bases). This sample comprised PBMCs, obtained around atezolizumab (anti-PD-L1) treatment. This clonotype was obtained from a woman aged 70-85 years with urothelial cancer. Here the CDR3 reads CASSFLGTYEQYF. CDR3 nucleotide sequence: TGTGCCAGCAGCTTCCTGGGGACTTACGAGCAGTACTTC.